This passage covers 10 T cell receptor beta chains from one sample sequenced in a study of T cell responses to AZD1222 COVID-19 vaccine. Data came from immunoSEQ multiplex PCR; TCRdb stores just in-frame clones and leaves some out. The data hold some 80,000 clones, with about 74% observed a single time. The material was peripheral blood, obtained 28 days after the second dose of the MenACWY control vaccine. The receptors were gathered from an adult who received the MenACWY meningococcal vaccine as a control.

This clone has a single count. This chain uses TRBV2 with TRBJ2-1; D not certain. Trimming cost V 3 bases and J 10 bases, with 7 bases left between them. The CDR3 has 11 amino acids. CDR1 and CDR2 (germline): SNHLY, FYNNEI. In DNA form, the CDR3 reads TGTGCCAGCAGTGAGTGGGCGGAGCAGTTCTTC. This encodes CASSEWAEQFF.

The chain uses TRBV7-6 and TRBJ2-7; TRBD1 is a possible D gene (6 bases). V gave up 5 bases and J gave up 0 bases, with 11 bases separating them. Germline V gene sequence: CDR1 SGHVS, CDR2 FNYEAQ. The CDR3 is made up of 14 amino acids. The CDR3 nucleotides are TGTGCCAGCAGCCCCCGGGACAACTCCTACGAGCAGTACTTC. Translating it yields CASSPRDNSYEQYF.

The DNA for the CDR3 is TGTGCCAGCAGCTTGACAGGGAACACTGAAGCTTTCTTT. Its translation is CASSLTGNTEAFF. This chain connects TRBV5-4 to TRBJ1-1; TRBD1 might be the D (5 bases). Per the germline V gene, CDR1 is SGHNT and CDR2 is YYREEE (reference sequence). This CDR3 region has 13 residues. With 1 base removed from V and 1 base from J, the gap between germline ends came to 5 bases.

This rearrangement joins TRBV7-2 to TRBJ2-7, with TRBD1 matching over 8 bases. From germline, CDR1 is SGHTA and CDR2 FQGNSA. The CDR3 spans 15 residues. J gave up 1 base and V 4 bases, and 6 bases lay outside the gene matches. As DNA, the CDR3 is TGTGCCAGCAGCTGGGACAGGACCTCGTCCTACGAGCAGTACTTC. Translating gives CASSWDRTSSYEQYF.

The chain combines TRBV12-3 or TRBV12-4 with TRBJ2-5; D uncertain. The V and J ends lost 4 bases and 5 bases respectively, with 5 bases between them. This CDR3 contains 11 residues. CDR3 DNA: TGTGCCAGCAGTTCTGGGGAGACCCAGTACTTC. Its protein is CASSSGETQYF.

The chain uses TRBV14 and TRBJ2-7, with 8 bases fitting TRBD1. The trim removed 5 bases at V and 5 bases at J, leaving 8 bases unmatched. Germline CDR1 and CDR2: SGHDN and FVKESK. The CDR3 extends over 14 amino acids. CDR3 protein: CASSAQGEYHEQYF. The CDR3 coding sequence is TGTGCCAGCAGCGCACAGGGGGAGTACCACGAGCAGTACTTC.

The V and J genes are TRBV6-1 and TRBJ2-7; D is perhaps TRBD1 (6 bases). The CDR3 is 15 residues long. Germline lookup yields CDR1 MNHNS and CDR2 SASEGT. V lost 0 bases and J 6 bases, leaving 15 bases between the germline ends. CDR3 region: CASSEASQGTGEQYF. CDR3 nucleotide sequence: TGTGCCAGCAGTGAAGCGTCGCAGGGGACGGGCGAGCAGTACTTC.

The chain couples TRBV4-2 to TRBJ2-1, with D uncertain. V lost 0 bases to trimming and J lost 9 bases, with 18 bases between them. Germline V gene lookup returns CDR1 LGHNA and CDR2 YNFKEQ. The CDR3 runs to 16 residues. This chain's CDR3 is CASSQEGGTFLVEQFF. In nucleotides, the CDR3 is TGTGCCAGCAGCCAAGAGGGCGGTACCTTCCTCGTTGAGCAGTTCTTC.

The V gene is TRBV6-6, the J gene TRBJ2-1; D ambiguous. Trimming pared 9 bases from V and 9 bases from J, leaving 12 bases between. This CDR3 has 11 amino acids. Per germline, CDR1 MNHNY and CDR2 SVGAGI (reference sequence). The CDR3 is CASLIGGEQFF. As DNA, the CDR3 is TGTGCCAGTTTGATAGGTGGTGAGCAGTTCTTC.

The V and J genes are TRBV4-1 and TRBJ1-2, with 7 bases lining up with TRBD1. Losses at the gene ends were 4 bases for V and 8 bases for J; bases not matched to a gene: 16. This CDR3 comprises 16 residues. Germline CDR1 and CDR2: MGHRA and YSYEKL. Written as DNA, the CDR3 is TGCGCCAGCAGCCCTTCGACAGGGTCGTCCTATTCAGGCTACACCTTC. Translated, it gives CASSPSTGSSYSGYTF.